A selection of T cell receptor beta chains follows, all from one sample in a study of T cell clones after liver transplantation. Some clones are missing from TCRdb's copy, which holds only in-frame ones; the method was immunoSEQ multiplex PCR. Of 95,000 to 110,000 clones listed, around 83% were seen once; the top ten hold 0.8% to 1%. The sequenced sample was CD4+ T cells from blood, obtained before liver transplant. The receptors here all came from a human donor who received a liver transplant. CDR3s include the opening cysteine and the closing phenylalanine or tryptophan. Each record gives: clone size, D gene, V gene, J gene, CDR3 protein, CDR3 DNA. D genes are given only for firm matches. Size is stated for part of the rows, as once, few or many counts, or as a class when the clone is expanded.

clone size: many; D gene: NA; V gene: TRBV27; J gene: TRBJ2-1; CDR3 protein: CASSSLGAGGNEQFF; CDR3 DNA: TGTGCCAGCAGCTCCCTGGGGGCAGGTGGCAATGAGCAGTTCTTC
clone size: NA; D gene: NA; V gene: TRBV11-3; J gene: TRBJ2-3; CDR3 protein: CASSLSSSGPRALTDTQYF; CDR3 DNA: TGTGCCAGCAGCTTATCTTCGTCGGGGCCCAGAGCCCTCACAGATACGCAGTATTTT
clone size: NA; D gene: TRBD1; V gene: TRBV6-1; J gene: TRBJ1-2; CDR3 protein: CASRPGGRGDGYTF; CDR3 DNA: TGTGCCAGCAGGCCTGGGGGCAGGGGGGATGGCTACACCTTC
clone size: NA; D gene: TRBD1; V gene: TRBV2; J gene: TRBJ2-7; CDR3 protein: CASSERKGTGGSEQYF; CDR3 DNA: TGTGCCAGCAGTGAAAGGAAAGGGACAGGGGGCTCCGAGCAGTACTTC
clone size: NA; D gene: NA; V gene: TRBV14; J gene: TRBJ2-5; CDR3 protein: CASSQDFGQETQYF; CDR3 DNA: TGTGCCAGCAGCCAAGATTTCGGGCAAGAGACCCAGTACTTC
clone size: NA; D gene: NA; V gene: TRBV6-1; J gene: TRBJ1-4; CDR3 protein: CASSEPATNEKLFF; CDR3 DNA: TGTGCCAGCAGTGAACCGGCAACTAATGAAAAACTGTTTTTT
clone size: NA; D gene: NA; V gene: TRBV25-1; J gene: TRBJ2-5; CDR3 protein: CAILRDTQETQYF; CDR3 DNA: TGTGCCATCCTTCGGGACACCCAAGAGACCCAGTACTTC
clone size: once; D gene: NA; V gene: TRBV4-3; J gene: TRBJ1-1; CDR3 protein: CASSQDSGGLEAFF; CDR3 DNA: TGCGCCAGCAGCCAAGATTCGGGGGGCCTTGAAGCTTTCTTT
clone size: NA; D gene: NA; V gene: TRBV28; J gene: TRBJ1-1; CDR3 protein: CASKLTNTEAFF; CDR3 DNA: TGTGCCAGCAAGTTAACAAACACTGAAGCTTTCTTT
clone size: NA; D gene: NA; V gene: TRBV5-4; J gene: TRBJ2-7; CDR3 protein: CASSSGTPSRYEQYF; CDR3 DNA: TGTGCCAGCAGCTCCGGGACCCCTTCGAGGTACGAGCAGTACTTC
clone size: NA; D gene: NA; V gene: TRBV7-2; J gene: TRBJ1-2; CDR3 protein: CASSLASENYGYTF; CDR3 DNA: TGTGCCAGCAGCTTAGCCTCAGAAAACTATGGCTACACCTTC
clone size: NA; D gene: TRBD1; V gene: TRBV7-3; J gene: TRBJ1-1; CDR3 protein: CASSLGTGITEAFF; CDR3 DNA: TGTGCCAGCAGCCTAGGGACAGGGATTACTGAAGCTTTCTTT
clone size: NA; D gene: NA; V gene: TRBV27; J gene: TRBJ2-1; CDR3 protein: CASSFTGSSYNEQFF; CDR3 DNA: TGTGCCAGCAGTTTTACGGGGAGCTCCTACAATGAGCAGTTCTTC
clone size: NA; D gene: NA; V gene: TRBV10-1; J gene: TRBJ2-3; CDR3 protein: CASSERGSSTDTQYF; CDR3 DNA: TGCGCCAGCAGTGAGCGGGGAAGCAGCACAGATACGCAGTATTTT
clone size: NA; D gene: NA; V gene: TRBV9; J gene: TRBJ2-5; CDR3 protein: CASSARWDFQETQYF; CDR3 DNA: TGTGCCAGCAGCGCCCGGTGGGATTTCCAAGAGACCCAGTACTTC
clone size: NA; D gene: NA; V gene: TRBV7-3; J gene: TRBJ1-1; CDR3 protein: CASSLTPSMNTEAFF; CDR3 DNA: TGTGCCAGCAGCTTAACCCCTAGTATGAACACTGAAGCTTTCTTT
clone size: NA; D gene: TRBD1; V gene: TRBV7-2; J gene: TRBJ1-1; CDR3 protein: CASSLGQGVNTEAFF; CDR3 DNA: TGTGCCAGCAGCTTAGGGCAGGGGGTTAACACTGAAGCTTTCTTT
clone size: few; D gene: NA; V gene: TRBV19; J gene: TRBJ1-1; CDR3 protein: CASSPRKDTEAFF; CDR3 DNA: TGTGCCAGTAGTCCCAGGAAAGACACTGAAGCTTTCTTT
clone size: NA; D gene: NA; V gene: TRBV5-4; J gene: TRBJ2-2; CDR3 protein: CASSSEGIRAGELFF; CDR3 DNA: TGTGCCAGCAGCTCGGAGGGTATACGGGCCGGGGAGCTGTTTTTT
clone size: NA; D gene: NA; V gene: TRBV30; J gene: TRBJ1-1; CDR3 protein: CAWRHYWGNTEAFF; CDR3 DNA: TGTGCCTGGCGTCATTATTGGGGGAACACTGAAGCTTTCTTT
clone size: NA; D gene: NA; V gene: TRBV4-1; J gene: TRBJ2-1; CDR3 protein: CASSQGTGTRNNEQFF; CDR3 DNA: TGCGCCAGCAGCCAGGGGACAGGGACTAGAAACAATGAGCAGTTCTTC
clone size: NA; D gene: NA; V gene: TRBV30; J gene: TRBJ1-5; CDR3 protein: CAWRAGGLSNQPQHF; CDR3 DNA: TGTGCCTGGAGAGCTGGGGGCTTGAGCAATCAGCCCCAGCATTTT
clone size: NA; D gene: TRBD2; V gene: TRBV19; J gene: TRBJ2-7; CDR3 protein: CASSYGRSLAASSYEQYF; CDR3 DNA: TGTGCCAGTAGTTACGGCCGATCACTAGCGGCTAGCTCCTACGAGCAGTACTTC
clone size: once; D gene: TRBD1; V gene: TRBV7-7; J gene: TRBJ2-3; CDR3 protein: CASSSGTGLGTQYF; CDR3 DNA: TGTGCCAGCAGCTCCGGGACAGGGTTAGGTACGCAGTATTTT
clone size: NA; D gene: TRBD2; V gene: TRBV19; J gene: TRBJ2-3; CDR3 protein: CASSSPGLAADTQYF; CDR3 DNA: TGTGCCAGTAGTTCGCCGGGACTAGCGGCAGATACGCAGTATTTT
clone size: NA; D gene: NA; V gene: TRBV2; J gene: TRBJ1-2; CDR3 protein: CASRGTTSNYGYTF; CDR3 DNA: TGTGCCAGCAGGGGGACGACTTCAAACTATGGCTACACCTTC
clone size: NA; D gene: NA; V gene: TRBV6-6; J gene: TRBJ1-6; CDR3 protein: CASSRQANNSPLHF; CDR3 DNA: TGTGCCAGCAGTCGCCAGGCGAATAATTCACCCCTCCACTTT
clone size: NA; D gene: TRBD1; V gene: TRBV7-2; J gene: TRBJ2-1; CDR3 protein: CASSLVAGTGSYNEQFF; CDR3 DNA: TGTGCCAGCAGCTTAGTGGCGGGGACAGGGTCCTACAATGAGCAGTTCTTC
clone size: NA; D gene: NA; V gene: TRBV18; J gene: TRBJ1-6; CDR3 protein: CASSPGVTVINSPLHF; CDR3 DNA: TGTGCCAGCTCACCGGGTGTGACAGTGATTAATTCACCCCTCCACTTT
clone size: NA; D gene: NA; V gene: TRBV27; J gene: TRBJ1-1; CDR3 protein: CASSLTRLNTEAFF; CDR3 DNA: TGTGCCAGCAGTTTAACAAGACTGAACACTGAAGCTTTCTTT
clone size: once; D gene: TRBD2; V gene: TRBV13; J gene: TRBJ2-7; CDR3 protein: CASSFGLAGGEQYF; CDR3 DNA: TGTGCCAGCAGCTTCGGACTAGCGGGAGGCGAGCAGTACTTC
clone size: NA; D gene: TRBD1; V gene: TRBV11-2; J gene: TRBJ2-4; CDR3 protein: CASSSQGSAAKNIQYF; CDR3 DNA: TGTGCCAGCAGCTCACAGGGGAGTGCCGCCAAAAACATTCAGTACTTC
clone size: NA; D gene: NA; V gene: TRBV4-1; J gene: TRBJ1-1; CDR3 protein: CASSQWLRIARIKNTEAFF; CDR3 DNA: TGCGCCAGCAGCCAATGGTTGCGGATAGCACGGATTAAAAACACTGAAGCTTTCTTT
clone size: NA; D gene: NA; V gene: TRBV9; J gene: TRBJ1-3; CDR3 protein: CASSRLDSGNTIYF; CDR3 DNA: TGTGCCAGCAGCCGGCTCGACTCTGGAAACACCATATATTTT
clone size: NA; D gene: NA; V gene: TRBV5-1; J gene: TRBJ1-3; CDR3 protein: CASSLSPTGRGSGNTIYF; CDR3 DNA: TGCGCCAGCAGCTTGTCGCCGACAGGAAGAGGCTCTGGAAACACCATATATTTT
clone size: NA; D gene: TRBD2; V gene: TRBV7-8; J gene: TRBJ2-3; CDR3 protein: CASSLDTLAVTATDTQYF; CDR3 DNA: TGTGCCAGCAGCTTAGATACCCTAGCGGTGACAGCCACAGATACGCAGTATTTT
clone size: few; D gene: NA; V gene: TRBV6-5; J gene: TRBJ1-1; CDR3 protein: CASSYFGHTEAFF; CDR3 DNA: TGTGCCAGCAGTTACTTCGGACACACTGAAGCTTTCTTT
clone size: once; D gene: NA; V gene: TRBV9; J gene: TRBJ2-2; CDR3 protein: CASSPPQGEVAGELFF; CDR3 DNA: TGTGCCAGCAGCCCCCCACAGGGTGAGGTCGCCGGGGAGCTGTTTTTT
clone size: NA; D gene: NA; V gene: TRBV9; J gene: TRBJ2-1; CDR3 protein: CASSPTPQAYNEQFF; CDR3 DNA: TGTGCCAGCAGCCCCACCCCTCAGGCCTACAATGAGCAGTTCTTC
clone size: NA; D gene: NA; V gene: TRBV7-7; J gene: TRBJ2-1; CDR3 protein: CASSWRTSYNEQFF; CDR3 DNA: TGTGCCAGCAGTTGGAGGACCTCGTACAATGAGCAGTTCTTC
clone size: NA; D gene: TRBD1; V gene: TRBV5-1; J gene: TRBJ1-1; CDR3 protein: CASSSGTGGRGTEAFF; CDR3 DNA: TGCGCCAGCAGCTCCGGGACAGGGGGTAGAGGCACTGAAGCTTTCTTT
clone size: NA; D gene: TRBD2; V gene: TRBV19; J gene: TRBJ2-1; CDR3 protein: CASSIGDLADYNEQFF; CDR3 DNA: TGTGCCAGTAGTATAGGTGACCTAGCGGACTACAATGAGCAGTTCTTC
clone size: once; D gene: NA; V gene: TRBV5-1; J gene: TRBJ1-3; CDR3 protein: CASASGGGLSSGNTIYF; CDR3 DNA: TGCGCCAGTGCTTCGGGTGGGGGTTTATCCTCTGGAAACACCATATATTTT
clone size: NA; D gene: NA; V gene: TRBV10-2; J gene: TRBJ1-5; CDR3 protein: CASSEGGDNQPQHF; CDR3 DNA: TGCGCCAGCAGTGAAGGGGGGGACAATCAGCCCCAGCATTTT
clone size: NA; D gene: NA; V gene: TRBV2; J gene: TRBJ1-5; CDR3 protein: CASKGSRTEPQHF; CDR3 DNA: TGTGCCAGCAAAGGCAGTCGGACGGAGCCCCAGCATTTT
clone size: NA; D gene: NA; V gene: TRBV7-8; J gene: TRBJ2-6; CDR3 protein: CASSLVGSSGANVLTF; CDR3 DNA: TGTGCCAGCAGCTTAGTGGGGTCCTCTGGGGCCAACGTCCTGACTTTC
clone size: NA; D gene: TRBD2; V gene: TRBV14; J gene: TRBJ2-7; CDR3 protein: CASSQELAFNEQYF; CDR3 DNA: TGTGCCAGCAGCCAAGAACTAGCGTTTAACGAGCAGTACTTC
clone size: NA; D gene: TRBD2; V gene: TRBV7-2; J gene: TRBJ2-2; CDR3 protein: CASHPWGGSNTGELFF; CDR3 DNA: TGTGCCAGCCACCCGTGGGGCGGGAGCAACACCGGGGAGCTGTTTTTT
clone size: once; D gene: TRBD1; V gene: TRBV19; J gene: TRBJ2-6; CDR3 protein: CASSIWGQGAFAGANVLTF; CDR3 DNA: TGTGCCAGTAGTATATGGGGACAGGGGGCGTTCGCTGGGGCCAACGTCCTGACTTTC